This note documents a single T cell receptor beta chain sequence. The antigen remains undetermined. This record comes from a study of identical twins. Every one of the donors was a healthy Caucasian. TCRdb redid the calling of the 5' RACE reads with MiXCR, one entry per CDR3 protein. Among more than 1.5 million distinct CDR3 sequences listed, around a third were seen once. Notes on the study in general: Without tracking the same donors, conclusions rested on cross-sectional statistical analysis. Clonotypes of the beta chain that were abundant in cord blood carried fewer insertions (memory repertoires showed none). Twins showed weaker excess sharing in their beta out-of-frame sequences.

Trimming took 7 bases from V and 0 from J, leaving 13 bases between them. The CDR3 is 15 amino acids. Germline V lookup: CDR1 LNHDA, CDR2 SQIVND (reference sequence). The receptor was isolated from a newborn girl in good health. The chain employs TRBV19 and TRBJ2-4; D unclear. Sequencing was performed on cord blood. CDR3 nucleotide sequence: TGTGCCAGTAAGATCTCAGCCCTAGCCAAAAACATTCAGTACTTC. Its translation: CASKISALAKNIQYF.